The clone carrying this T cell receptor (beta chain) has a count of ten or more. This CDR3 has 17 amino acids. Trimming pared 6 bases from V and 0 bases from J, leaving 16 bases between. Germline values: CDR1 SGHRS, CDR2 YFSETQ. Unique molecular identifiers were incorporated when the TCRbeta library was constructed. TCRdb passed the PCR reads through MiXCR, listing each CDR3 protein once. Of roughly 190,000 distinct CDR3 sequences listed, roughly 15% were seen once; the top ten hold less than 15%. These data come from a study of T-cell reconstitution after alpha-beta-depleted transplantation in children.

This chain uses TRBV5-1 with TRBJ2-6, with a weak D call TRBD1 (5 bases). The material was PBMCs from the stem cell graft donor, obtained from the stem cell graft. This sequence was found in a human donor who donated a stem cell graft to a child with acute lymphoblastic leukemia. The CDR3 loop is CASTRQTLSSGANVLTF. The CDR3 DNA reads as TGCGCCAGCACTCGACAGACCCTTAGCTCTGGGGCCAACGTCCTGACTTTC.